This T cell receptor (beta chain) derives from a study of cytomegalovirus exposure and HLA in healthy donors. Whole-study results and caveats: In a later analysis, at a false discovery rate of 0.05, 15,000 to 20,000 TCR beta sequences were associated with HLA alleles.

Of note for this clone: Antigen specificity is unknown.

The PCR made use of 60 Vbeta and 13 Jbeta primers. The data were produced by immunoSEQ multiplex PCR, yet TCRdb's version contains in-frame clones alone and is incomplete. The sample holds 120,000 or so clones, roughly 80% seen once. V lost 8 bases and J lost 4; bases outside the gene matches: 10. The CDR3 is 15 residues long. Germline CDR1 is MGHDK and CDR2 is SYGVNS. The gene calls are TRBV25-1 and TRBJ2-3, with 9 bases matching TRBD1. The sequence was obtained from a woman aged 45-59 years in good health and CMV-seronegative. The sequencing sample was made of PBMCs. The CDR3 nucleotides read TGTGCCAGCCAATCTACAGGGGGCATCGCAGATACGCAGTATTTT. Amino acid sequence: CASQSTGGIADTQYF. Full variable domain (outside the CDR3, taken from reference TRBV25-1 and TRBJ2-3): EADIYQTPRYLVIGTGKKITLECSQTMGHDKMYWYQQDPGMELHLIHYSYGVNSTEKGDLSSESTVSRIRTEHFPLTLESARPSHTSQYLCASQSTGGIADTQYFGPGTRLTVL.